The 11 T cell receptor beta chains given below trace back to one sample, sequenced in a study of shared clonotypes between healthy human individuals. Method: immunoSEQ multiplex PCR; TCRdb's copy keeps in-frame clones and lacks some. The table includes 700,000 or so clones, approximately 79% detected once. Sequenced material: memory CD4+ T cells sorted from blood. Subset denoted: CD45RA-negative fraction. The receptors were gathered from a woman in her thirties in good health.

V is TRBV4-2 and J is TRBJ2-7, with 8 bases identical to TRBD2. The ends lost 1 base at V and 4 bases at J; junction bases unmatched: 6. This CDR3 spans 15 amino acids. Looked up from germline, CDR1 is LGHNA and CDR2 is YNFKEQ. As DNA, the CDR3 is TGTGCCAGCAGCCAAGGAGCGGGAGTAGGGTACGAGCAGTACTTC. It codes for CASSQGAGVGYEQYF.

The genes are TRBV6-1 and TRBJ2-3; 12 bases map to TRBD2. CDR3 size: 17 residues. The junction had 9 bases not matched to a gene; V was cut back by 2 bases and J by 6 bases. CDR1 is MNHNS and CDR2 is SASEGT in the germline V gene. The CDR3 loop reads CASSEWLAGGRSDTQYF. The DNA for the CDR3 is TGTGCCAGCAGTGAATGGCTAGCGGGGGGGAGATCGGATACGCAGTATTTT.

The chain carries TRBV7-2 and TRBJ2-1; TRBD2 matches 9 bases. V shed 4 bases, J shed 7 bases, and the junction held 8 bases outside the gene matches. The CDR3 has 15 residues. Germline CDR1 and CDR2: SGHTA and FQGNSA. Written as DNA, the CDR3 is TGTGCCAGCAGCTATAGCGGGAGAATGAGGAATGAGCAGTTCTTC. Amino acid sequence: CASSYSGRMRNEQFF.

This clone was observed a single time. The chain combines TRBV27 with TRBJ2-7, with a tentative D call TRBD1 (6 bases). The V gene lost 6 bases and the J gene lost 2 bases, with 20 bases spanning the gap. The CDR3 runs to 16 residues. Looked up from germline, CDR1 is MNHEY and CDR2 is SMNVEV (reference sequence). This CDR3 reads CASSPLTRDTTYEQYF. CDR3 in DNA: TGTGCCAGCAGCCCCCTCACCCGGGACACAACCTACGAGCAGTACTTC.

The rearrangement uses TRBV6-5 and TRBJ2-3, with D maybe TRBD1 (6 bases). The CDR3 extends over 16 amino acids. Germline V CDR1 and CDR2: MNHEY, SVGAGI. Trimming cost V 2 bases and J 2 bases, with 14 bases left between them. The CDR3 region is CASSYRGTKDTDTQYF. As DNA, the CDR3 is TGTGCCAGCAGTTACCGAGGGACAAAGGACACAGATACGCAGTATTTT.

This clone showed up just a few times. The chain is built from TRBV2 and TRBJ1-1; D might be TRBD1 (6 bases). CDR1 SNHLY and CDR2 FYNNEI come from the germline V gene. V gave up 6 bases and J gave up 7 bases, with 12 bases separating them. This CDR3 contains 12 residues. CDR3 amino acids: CASSRTDLEAFF. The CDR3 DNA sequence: TGTGCCAGCAGCCGGACAGACCTTGAAGCTTTCTTT.

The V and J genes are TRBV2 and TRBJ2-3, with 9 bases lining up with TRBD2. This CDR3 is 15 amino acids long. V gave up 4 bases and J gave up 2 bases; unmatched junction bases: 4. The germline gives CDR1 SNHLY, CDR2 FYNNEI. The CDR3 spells CASSGRTSATDTQYF. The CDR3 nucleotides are TGTGCCAGCAGTGGTCGGACTAGCGCCACAGATACGCAGTATTTT.

The CDR3 nucleotides read TGCGCCAGCAGCCCGAACGGACTAGCGGGTCCCTACAATGAGCAGTTCTTC. Amino acids: CASSPNGLAGPYNEQFF. The rearrangement uses TRBV5-1 and TRBJ2-1; TRBD2 agrees at 11 bases. The germline CDR1 and CDR2 sequences are SGHRS and YFSETQ. After removal of 4 bases from V and 2 bases from J, the junction contained 8 bases not matched to a gene. The CDR3 sequence is 17 residues long.

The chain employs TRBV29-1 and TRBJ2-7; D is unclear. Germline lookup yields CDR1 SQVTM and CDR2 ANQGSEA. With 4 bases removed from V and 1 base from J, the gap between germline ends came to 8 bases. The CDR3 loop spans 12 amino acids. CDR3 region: CSVVYGSYEQYF. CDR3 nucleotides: TGCAGCGTTGTATACGGATCCTACGAGCAGTACTTC.

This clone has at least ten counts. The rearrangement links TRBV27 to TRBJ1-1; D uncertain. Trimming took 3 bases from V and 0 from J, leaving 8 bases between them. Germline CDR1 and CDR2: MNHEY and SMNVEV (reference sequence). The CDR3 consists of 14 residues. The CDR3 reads CASSLRSMNTEAFF. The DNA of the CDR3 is TGTGCCAGCAGTTTGAGGTCTATGAACACTGAAGCTTTCTTT.

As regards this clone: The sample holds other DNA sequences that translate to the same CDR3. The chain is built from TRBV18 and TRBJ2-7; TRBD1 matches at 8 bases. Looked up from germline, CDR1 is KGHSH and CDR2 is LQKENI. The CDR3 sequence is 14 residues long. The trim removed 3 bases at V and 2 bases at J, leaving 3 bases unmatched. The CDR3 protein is CASSPGTGTYEQYF. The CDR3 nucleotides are TGTGCCAGCTCACCCGGGACAGGAACCTACGAGCAGTACTTC.